Following are 22 T cell receptor beta chains from one sample sequenced in a study of T-cell memory formation after mild COVID-19. TCRdb reprocessed the 5' RACE reads with MiXCR, giving one entry per CDR3 protein. The profile shows under 250,000 distinct CDR3 sequences, roughly a tenth of them singletons. Sequenced input: PBMCs or a T cell subset sorted from them (not recorded which). The receptors were sampled from a young man who had mild COVID-19 (a few samples of this study predate the infection). Cell type and time point are not known.

This clonotype was counted a few times. This sequence joins TRBV27 and TRBJ1-2, with 8 bases matching TRBD1. With V trimmed by 7 bases and J by 4 bases, 8 bases remained unmatched. CDR1 and CDR2 (germline): MNHEY, SMNVEV (reference sequence). This CDR3 has 14 amino acids. The CDR3 protein is CASTTQGGGYGYTF. CDR3 coding DNA: TGTGCCAGCACAACACAGGGGGGGGGCTATGGCTACACCTTC.

This clonotype has a handful of counts. The CDR3 DNA reads TGTGCCAGCAACGGCCTTGGTTCACCCCTCCACTTT. Residues: CASNGLGSPLHF. This chain uses TRBV2 with TRBJ1-6; D is unresolved. The CDR3 spans 12 residues. Per germline, CDR1 SNHLY and CDR2 FYNNEI. The V and J ends lost 7 bases and 9 bases respectively, with 10 bases between them.

This chain connects TRBV9 to TRBJ2-3; 7 positions agree with TRBD1. Germline values: CDR1 SGDLS, CDR2 YYNGEE. Unmatched junction bases numbered 15, after V lost 3 bases and J lost 2 bases. CDR3 size: 18 residues. The CDR3 coding sequence is TGTGCCAGCAGCGCCACCGGGACAGTATCTCTGGTCACAGATACGCAGTATTTT. Translation gives CASSATGTVSLVTDTQYF.

V usage is TRBV3-1 and J usage is TRBJ2-1; 8 nucleotides agree with TRBD2. The CDR3 is 14 amino acids. The ends lost 4 bases at V and 3 bases at J; junction bases unmatched: 2. Per germline, CDR1 LGHDT and CDR2 YNNKEL (reference sequence). The CDR3, as DNA: TGTGCCAGCAGCCTAGCGGGGAACTACAATGAGCAGTTCTTC. This gives the protein CASSLAGNYNEQFF.

The V call is TRBV5-4, the J call TRBJ2-5; 10 bases agree with TRBD2. V lost 6 bases, J lost 2 bases, and 7 bases stayed unmatched. The CDR3 covers 15 residues. Germline-derived CDR1 and CDR2 are SGHNT and YYREEE (reference sequence). CDR3: CASTEAGGSQETQYF. CDR3 nucleotide sequence: TGTGCCAGCACCGAAGCGGGGGGGAGTCAAGAGACCCAGTACTTC.

This clonotype was recorded a few times. The chain employs TRBV29-1 and TRBJ2-3, with 8 positions matching TRBD1. V gave up 3 bases and J gave up 6 bases; unmatched junction bases: 17. CDR1 SQVTM and CDR2 ANQGSEA come from the germline V gene. This CDR3 has 17 residues. The CDR3 region is CSVDGSGGAFHLDTQYF. The CDR3 DNA sequence: TGCAGCGTTGACGGGTCAGGGGGCGCGTTTCATTTGGATACGCAGTATTTT.

The rearrangement uses TRBV9 and TRBJ1-1; tentatively, D is TRBD1 (6 bases). There are 15 residues in the CDR3. The germline CDR1 and CDR2 sequences are SGDLS and YYNGEE. V lost 4 bases to trimming and J lost 6 bases, with 19 bases between them. The CDR3 bases are TGTGCCAGCAGCCCCGGGGGGGCCCAAAGCGCTGAAGCTTTCTTT. It encodes CASSPGGAQSAEAFF.

The rearrangement joins TRBV7-2 to TRBJ2-7; 11 nucleotides line up with TRBD1. Germline assignment: CDR1 SGHTA and CDR2 FQGNSA. V shed 4 bases, J shed 2 bases, and the junction held 1 base outside the gene matches. The CDR3 totals 14 residues. CDR3 DNA sequence: TGTGCCAGCAGCTGGACAGGGGGCCCCTACGAGCAGTACGTC. As protein: CASSWTGGPYEQYV.

This clonotype was counted only a few times. The rearrangement joins TRBV7-9 to TRBJ2-2; 7 bases match TRBD1. V was clipped by 4 bases and J by 5 bases; unmatched bases: 7. Germline loops: CDR1 SEHNR, CDR2 FQNEAQ (reference sequence). The CDR3 contains 15 residues. CDR3 protein: CASSSPGGVTGELFF. In DNA form, the CDR3 reads TGTGCCAGCAGCTCCCCAGGGGGAGTGACCGGGGAGCTGTTTTTT.

The V gene is TRBV3-1, the J gene TRBJ2-7, with D unresolved. V lost 0 bases and J lost 2, with 11 bases in between. Germline loops: CDR1 LGHDT, CDR2 YNNKEL (reference sequence). The CDR3 length is 15 residues. CDR3 bases: TGTGCCAGCAGCCAAGACGCGGCGGACCCCTACGAGCAGTACGTC. Translating it yields CASSQDAADPYEQYV.

This clonotype showed up just a few times. V is TRBV9 and J is TRBJ1-1; D not certain. CDR3 size: 14 residues. Germline CDR1 SGDLS, CDR2 YYNGEE. V lost 0 bases and J lost 0, with 6 bases in between. The CDR3 region has the DNA TGTGCCAGCAGCGTAGGACACCTGAACACTGAAGCTTTCTTT. Amino acid sequence: CASSVGHLNTEAFF.

This chain joins TRBV3-1 and TRBJ1-1, with a possible D match to TRBD1 (6 bases). Germline CDR1 and CDR2: LGHDT and YNNKEL (reference sequence). This CDR3 has 16 residues. Trimming removed 0 bases from V and 1 base from J, with 12 bases in between. This CDR3 reads CASSQDRRTANTEAFF. CDR3 nucleotide sequence: TGTGCCAGCAGCCAAGATCGGCGGACAGCGAACACTGAAGCTTTCTTT.

V usage is TRBV5-1 and J usage is TRBJ2-1; D is ambiguous. This CDR3 comprises 11 residues. Germline CDR1 and CDR2: SGHRS and YFSETQ. Deletions cut 2 bases from V and 9 bases from J, with 6 bases between. CDR3: CASSLVREQFF. DNA for the CDR3: TGCGCCAGCAGCTTAGTCCGTGAGCAGTTCTTC.

The chain joins TRBV25-1 to TRBJ2-6; D uncertain. The V end was cut by 3 bases, the J end by 4 bases, with 10 bases between. The CDR3 spans 15 residues. Germline V gene lookup returns CDR1 MGHDK and CDR2 SYGVNS. This chain's CDR3 is CASSDLNLGANVLTF. As DNA, the CDR3 is TGTGCCAGCAGTGATCTTAATTTGGGGGCCAACGTCCTGACTTTC.

The rearrangement uses TRBV6-5 and TRBJ2-6; unclear D gene. Trimming left V 0 bases short and J 4 bases short, with 10 bases between. This CDR3 contains 16 residues. Germline V gene sequence: CDR1 MNHEY, CDR2 SVGAGI. The CDR3: CASSYSPGWGANVLTF. CDR3 nucleotide sequence: TGTGCCAGCAGTTACTCGCCCGGTTGGGGGGCCAACGTCCTGACTTTC.

This rearrangement joins TRBV15 to TRBJ2-7, with 8 bases identical to TRBD2. The CDR3 length is 20 residues. After removal of 0 bases from V and 3 bases from J, the junction contained 19 bases not matched to a gene. Germline assignment: CDR1 LNHNV and CDR2 YYDKDF (reference sequence). The CDR3 bases are TGTGCCACCAGCAGAGATGGTAATAGTTTCGGAGCGGGGGTCTTCTACGAGCAGTACTTC. Amino acids: CATSRDGNSFGAGVFYEQYF.

This clonotype was seen once. The rearrangement joins TRBV2 to TRBJ1-2; a weak D match, TRBD1 (5 bases). V was trimmed by 6 bases and J by 4 bases, leaving 12 bases between them. Germline V gives CDR1 SNHLY, CDR2 FYNNEI. This CDR3 contains 13 residues. The chain's CDR3 is CASRRGETYGYTF. CDR3 coding DNA: TGTGCCAGCAGGAGGGGAGAGACCTATGGCTACACCTTC.

In this sample, this clonotype turned up a few times. This chain links TRBV18 with TRBJ1-5; 9 nucleotides match TRBD1. V lost 0 bases to trimming and J lost 7 bases; unmatched junction nucleotides: 7. Germline V gene sequence: CDR1 KGHSH, CDR2 LQKENI. CDR3 length equals 16 residues. CDR3 DNA: TGTGCCAGCTCACCACCTGGGACAGGGCAAGGACAGCCCCAGCATTTT. Protein: CASSPPGTGQGQPQHF.

CDR3 DNA: TGCAGCGTTGAAGATCTTCCGAGGAGGGGGCGAAGCACAGATACGCAGTATTTT. Its translation: CSVEDLPRRGRSTDTQYF. The rearrangement joins TRBV29-1 to TRBJ2-3, with D possibly being TRBD1 (7 bases). V dropped 0 bases and J dropped 0 bases, with 19 bases sitting between them. The CDR3 is 18 amino acids. The germline CDR1 and CDR2 sequences are SQVTM and ANQGSEA.

This clonotype was detected only a few times. The chain carries TRBV9 and TRBJ2-3; 9 nucleotides line up with TRBD1. The CDR3 is 16 amino acids. Germline V gives CDR1 SGDLS, CDR2 YYNGEE. With V trimmed by 1 base and J by 7 bases, 10 bases remained unmatched. The CDR3 nucleotides read TGTGCCAGCAGCGTACTACCGGGGACAGGGTCGAATACGCAGTATTTT. As protein: CASSVLPGTGSNTQYF.

This clonotype was recorded a few times. This chain links TRBV10-3 with TRBJ1-1, with D hard to call. V lost 3 bases and J 0 bases, leaving 8 bases between the germline ends. Germline CDR1 is ENHRY and CDR2 is SYGVKD. This CDR3 is 14 amino acids long. The chain's CDR3 is CAISERSMNTEAFF. DNA of the CDR3: TGTGCCATCAGTGAACGGAGCATGAACACTGAAGCTTTCTTT.

In this sample, this clonotype turned up a few times. The chain is built from TRBV4-3 and TRBJ2-5; 9 positions match TRBD2. Germline V gene data show CDR1 as LGHNA and CDR2 as YSLEER. CDR3 length equals 17 residues. Germline trimming cut 1 base from V and 4 bases from J; bases unmatched to any gene: 10. CDR3 region: CASSQGSSGALGETQYF. CDR3 coding DNA: TGCGCCAGCAGCCAAGGATCTAGCGGGGCCCTGGGAGAGACCCAGTACTTC.